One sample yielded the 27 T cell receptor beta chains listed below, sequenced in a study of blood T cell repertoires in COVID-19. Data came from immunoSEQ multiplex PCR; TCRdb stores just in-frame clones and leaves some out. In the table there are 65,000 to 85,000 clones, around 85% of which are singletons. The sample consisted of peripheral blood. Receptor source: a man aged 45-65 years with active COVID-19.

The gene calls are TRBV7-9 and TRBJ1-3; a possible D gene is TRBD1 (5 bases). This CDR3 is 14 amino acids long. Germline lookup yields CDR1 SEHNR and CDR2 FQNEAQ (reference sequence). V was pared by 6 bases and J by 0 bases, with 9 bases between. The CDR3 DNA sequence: TGTGCCAGCAGGTTCCAGGGCTCTGGAAACACCATATATTTT. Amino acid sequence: CASRFQGSGNTIYF.

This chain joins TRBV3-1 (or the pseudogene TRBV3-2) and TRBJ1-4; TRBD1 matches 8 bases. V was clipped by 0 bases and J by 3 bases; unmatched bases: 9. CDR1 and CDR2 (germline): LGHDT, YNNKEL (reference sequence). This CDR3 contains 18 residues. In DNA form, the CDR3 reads TGTGCCAGCAGCCAAGACATCAGGGGGCATCGATCTAATGAAAAACTGTTTTTT. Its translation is CASSQDIRGHRSNEKLFF.

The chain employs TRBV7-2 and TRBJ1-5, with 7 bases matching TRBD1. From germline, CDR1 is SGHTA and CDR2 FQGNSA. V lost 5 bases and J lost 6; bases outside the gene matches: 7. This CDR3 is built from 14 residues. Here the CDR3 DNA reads TGTGCCAGCAGCCCGAACAGGGGCCCTCAGCCCCAGCATTTT. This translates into CASSPNRGPQPQHF.

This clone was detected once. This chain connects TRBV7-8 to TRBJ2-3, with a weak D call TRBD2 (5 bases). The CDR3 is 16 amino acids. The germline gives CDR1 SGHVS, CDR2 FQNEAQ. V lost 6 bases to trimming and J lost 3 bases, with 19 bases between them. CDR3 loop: CASSQPYRLATDTQYF. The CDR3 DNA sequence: TGTGCCAGCAGTCAACCCTACCGCCTAGCAACAGATACGCAGTATTTT.

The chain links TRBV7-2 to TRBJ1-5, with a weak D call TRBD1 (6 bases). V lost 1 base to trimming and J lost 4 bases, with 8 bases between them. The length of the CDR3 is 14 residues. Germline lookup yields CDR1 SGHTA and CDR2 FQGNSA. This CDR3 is CASSLGQVNQPQHF. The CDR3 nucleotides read TGTGCCAGCAGCTTAGGACAGGTAAATCAGCCCCAGCATTTT.

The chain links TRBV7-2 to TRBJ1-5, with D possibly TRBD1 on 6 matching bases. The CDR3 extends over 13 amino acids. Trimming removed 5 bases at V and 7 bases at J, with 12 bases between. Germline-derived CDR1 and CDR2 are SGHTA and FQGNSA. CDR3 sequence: CASSRDKAQPQHF. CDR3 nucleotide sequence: TGTGCCAGCAGCCGGGACAAGGCCCAGCCCCAGCATTTT.

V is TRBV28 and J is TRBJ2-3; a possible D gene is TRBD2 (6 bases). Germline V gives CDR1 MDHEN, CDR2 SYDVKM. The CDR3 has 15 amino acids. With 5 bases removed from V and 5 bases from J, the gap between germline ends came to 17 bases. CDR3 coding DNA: TGTGCCAGCAGTCCACCGGGACGGGAGATAGATACGCAGTATTTT. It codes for CASSPPGREIDTQYF.

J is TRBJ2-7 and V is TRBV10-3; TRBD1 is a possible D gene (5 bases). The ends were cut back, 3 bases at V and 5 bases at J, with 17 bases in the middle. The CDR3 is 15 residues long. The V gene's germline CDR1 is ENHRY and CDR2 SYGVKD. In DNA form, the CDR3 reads TGTGCCATCAGTGACCGGCAGGGCTTGGGTAACGAGCAGTACTTC. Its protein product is CAISDRQGLGNEQYF.

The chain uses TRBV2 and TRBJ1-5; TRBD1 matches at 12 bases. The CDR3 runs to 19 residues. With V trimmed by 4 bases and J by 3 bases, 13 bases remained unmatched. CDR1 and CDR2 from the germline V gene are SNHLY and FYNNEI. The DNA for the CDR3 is TGTGCCAGCAGTGCCACCGGGACAGGGGGCGTGAGTATCAATCAGCCCCAGCATTTT. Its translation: CASSATGTGGVSINQPQHF.

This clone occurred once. The CDR3 nucleotides read TGCGCCAGCAGCTTGGATTCCAGTTACTCTGGAAACACCATATATTTT. Translating it yields CASSLDSSYSGNTIYF. V is TRBV5-1 and J is TRBJ1-3; D uncertain. The CDR3 runs 16 residues. Between the trimmed V and J ends, which lost 0 bases and 0 bases, there was a span of 10 bases. Germline values: CDR1 SGHRS, CDR2 YFSETQ. The full variable domain, its missing parts supplied by reference TRBV5-1 and TRBJ1-3, is KAGVTQTPRYLIKTRGQQVTLSCSPISGHRSVSWYQQTPGQGLQFLFEYFSETQRNKGNFPGRFSGRQFSNSRSEMNVSTLELGDSALYLCASSLDSSYSGNTIYFGEGSWLTVV.

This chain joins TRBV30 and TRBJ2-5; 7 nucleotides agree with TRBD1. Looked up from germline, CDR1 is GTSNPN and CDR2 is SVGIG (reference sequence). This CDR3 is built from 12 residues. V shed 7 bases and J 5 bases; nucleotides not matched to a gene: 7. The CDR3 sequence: CASHRGRETQYF. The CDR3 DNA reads TGTGCCTCACACAGGGGCCGTGAGACCCAGTACTTC.

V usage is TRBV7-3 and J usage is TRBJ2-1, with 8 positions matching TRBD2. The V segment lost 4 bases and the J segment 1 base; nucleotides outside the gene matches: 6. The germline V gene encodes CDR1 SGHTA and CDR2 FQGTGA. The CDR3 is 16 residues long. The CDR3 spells CASSSRGGGSYNEQFF. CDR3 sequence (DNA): TGTGCCAGCAGCTCGAGAGGCGGGGGGTCCTACAATGAGCAGTTCTTC.

The CDR3 DNA reads TGTGCCAGTAGTTTACGCGGGAGGGTGACCGGGGAGCTGTTTTTT. It is translated as CASSLRGRVTGELFF. The V call is TRBV19, the J call TRBJ2-2; 9 bases map to TRBD2. V was pared by 5 bases and J by 5 bases, with 6 bases of the junction left unmatched. Germline CDR1 and CDR2: LNHDA and SQIVND (reference sequence). This CDR3 contains 15 residues.

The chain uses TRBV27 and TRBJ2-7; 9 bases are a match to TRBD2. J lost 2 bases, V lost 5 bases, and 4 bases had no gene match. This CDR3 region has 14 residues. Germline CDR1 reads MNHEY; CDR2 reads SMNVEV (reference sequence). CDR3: CASSLAGITYEQYF. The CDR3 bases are TGTGCCAGCAGTCTAGCGGGAATCACCTACGAGCAGTACTTC.

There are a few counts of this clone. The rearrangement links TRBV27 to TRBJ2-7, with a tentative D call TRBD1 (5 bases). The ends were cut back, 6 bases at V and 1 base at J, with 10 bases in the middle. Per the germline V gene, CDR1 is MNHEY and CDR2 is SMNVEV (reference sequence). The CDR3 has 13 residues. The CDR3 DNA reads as TGTGCCAGCAGCCCTACAGGTTCCTACGAGCAGTACTTC. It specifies CASSPTGSYEQYF.

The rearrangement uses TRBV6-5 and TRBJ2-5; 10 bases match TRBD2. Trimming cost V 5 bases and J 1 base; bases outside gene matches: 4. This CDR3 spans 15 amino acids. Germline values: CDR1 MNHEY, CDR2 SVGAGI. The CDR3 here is CASSTPSGGQETQYF. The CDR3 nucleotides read TGTGCCAGCAGTACTCCTAGCGGGGGCCAAGAGACCCAGTACTTC.

The CDR3 spells CASSWVQNSPLHF. The CDR3 nucleotides are TGTGCCAGCAGTTGGGTACAGAATTCACCCCTCCACTTT. The chain employs TRBV6-5 and TRBJ1-6; no clear D. Trimming cost V 4 bases and J 7 bases, with 8 bases left between them. CDR1 and CDR2 from the germline V gene are MNHEY and SVGAGI. There are 13 residues in the CDR3.

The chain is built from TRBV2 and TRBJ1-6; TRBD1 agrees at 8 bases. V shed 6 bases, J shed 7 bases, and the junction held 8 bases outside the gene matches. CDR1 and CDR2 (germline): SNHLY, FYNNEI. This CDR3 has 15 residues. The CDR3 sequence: CASSPRTGSNSPLHF. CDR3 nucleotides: TGTGCCAGCAGCCCGAGGACAGGGTCGAATTCACCCCTCCACTTT.

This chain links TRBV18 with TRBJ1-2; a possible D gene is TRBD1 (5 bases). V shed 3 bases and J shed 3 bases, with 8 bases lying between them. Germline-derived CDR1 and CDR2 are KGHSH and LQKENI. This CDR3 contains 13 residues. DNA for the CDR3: TGTGCCAGCTCACCTCCAGGGCACTATGGCTACACCTTC. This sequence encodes CASSPPGHYGYTF.

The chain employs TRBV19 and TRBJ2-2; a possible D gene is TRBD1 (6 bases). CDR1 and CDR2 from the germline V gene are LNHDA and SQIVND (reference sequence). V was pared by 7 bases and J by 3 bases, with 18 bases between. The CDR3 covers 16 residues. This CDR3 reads CASMRGMYLDTGELFF. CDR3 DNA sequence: TGTGCCAGTATGAGGGGGATGTATTTAGACACCGGGGAGCTGTTTTTT.

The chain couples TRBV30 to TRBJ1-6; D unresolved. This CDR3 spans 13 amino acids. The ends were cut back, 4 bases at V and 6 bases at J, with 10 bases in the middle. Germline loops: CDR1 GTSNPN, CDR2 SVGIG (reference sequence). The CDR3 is CAWKSQFNSPLHF. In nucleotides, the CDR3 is TGTGCCTGGAAATCACAGTTTAATTCACCCCTCCACTTT.

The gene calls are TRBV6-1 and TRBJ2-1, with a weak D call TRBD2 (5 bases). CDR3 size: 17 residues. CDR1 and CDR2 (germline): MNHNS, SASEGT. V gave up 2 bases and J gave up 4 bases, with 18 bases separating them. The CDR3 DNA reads TGTGCCAGCAGTGAACAACCAACTAGTCCCCCTTACAATGAGCAGTTCTTC. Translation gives CASSEQPTSPPYNEQFF.

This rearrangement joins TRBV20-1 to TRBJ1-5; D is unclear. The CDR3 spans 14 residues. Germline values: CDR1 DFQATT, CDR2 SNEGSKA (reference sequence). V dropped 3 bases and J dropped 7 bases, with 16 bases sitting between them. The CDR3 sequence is CSASWSPSGQPQHF. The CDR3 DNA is TGCAGTGCTAGTTGGTCCCCAAGCGGCCAGCCCCAGCATTTT.

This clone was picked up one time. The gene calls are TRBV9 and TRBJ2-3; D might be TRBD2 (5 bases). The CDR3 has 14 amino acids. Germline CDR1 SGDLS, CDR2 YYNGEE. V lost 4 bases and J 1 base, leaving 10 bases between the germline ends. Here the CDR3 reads CASSPVARTDTQYF. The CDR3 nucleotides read TGTGCCAGCAGCCCAGTAGCGCGCACAGATACGCAGTATTTT.

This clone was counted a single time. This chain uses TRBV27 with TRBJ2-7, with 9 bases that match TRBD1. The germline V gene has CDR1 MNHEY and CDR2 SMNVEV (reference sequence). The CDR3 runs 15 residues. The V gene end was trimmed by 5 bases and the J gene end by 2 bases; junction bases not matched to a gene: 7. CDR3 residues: CASSQDRGGTYEQYF. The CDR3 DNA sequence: TGTGCCAGCAGTCAGGACAGGGGAGGGACCTACGAGCAGTACTTC.

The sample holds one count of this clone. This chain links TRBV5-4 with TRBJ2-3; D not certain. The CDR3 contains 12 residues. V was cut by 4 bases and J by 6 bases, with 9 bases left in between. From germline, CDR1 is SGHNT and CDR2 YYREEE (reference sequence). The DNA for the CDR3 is TGTGCCAGCAGCCAGGTTGGCGATACGCAGTATTTT. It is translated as CASSQVGDTQYF.

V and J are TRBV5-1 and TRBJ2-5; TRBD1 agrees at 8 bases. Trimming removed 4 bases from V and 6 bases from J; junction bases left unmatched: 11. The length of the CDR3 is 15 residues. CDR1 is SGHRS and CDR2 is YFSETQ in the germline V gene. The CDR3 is CASSPGQVMGKTQYF. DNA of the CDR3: TGCGCCAGCAGCCCGGGACAGGTTATGGGGAAGACCCAGTACTTC. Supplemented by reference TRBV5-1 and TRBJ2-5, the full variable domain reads KAGVTQTPRYLIKTRGQQVTLSCSPISGHRSVSWYQQTPGQGLQFLFEYFSETQRNKGNFPGRFSGRQFSNSRSEMNVSTLELGDSALYLCASSPGQVMGKTQYFGPGTRLLVL.